The 26 T cell receptor beta chains below all came from one sample that was sequenced in a study of T-cell memory formation after mild COVID-19. Each CDR3 protein is one row after TCRdb ran MiXCR on the 5' RACE reads. Here the sample spans under 110,000 distinct CDR3 sequences, approximately 15% being singletons. Sequenced input: PBMCs or a T cell subset sorted from them (not recorded which). These receptors came from an adult woman who had mild COVID-19 (a few samples of this study predate the infection). Cell type and time point are not known.

The chain has TRBV20-1 and TRBJ1-2, with D hard to call. The CDR3 spans 13 residues. Between the trimmed V and J ends, which lost 3 bases and 2 bases, there was a span of 10 bases. CDR1 and CDR2 (germline): DFQATT, SNEGSKA (reference sequence). The CDR3 DNA sequence: TGCAGTGCTAGTCCGGACTTCAACTATGGCTACACCTTC. This translates into CSASPDFNYGYTF.

This clonotype was counted only a few times. The V gene is TRBV9, the J gene TRBJ2-2; TRBD2 agrees at 10 bases. Unmatched junction bases numbered 4, after V lost 4 bases and J lost 1 base. Germline V lookup: CDR1 SGDLS, CDR2 YYNGEE. The CDR3 sequence is 16 residues long. The CDR3 sequence: CASSSQREGNTGELFF. The CDR3 region has the DNA TGTGCCAGCAGCTCTCAGCGGGAGGGGAACACCGGGGAGCTGTTTTTT.

V and J are TRBV5-6 and TRBJ2-3; maybe TRBD2 (5 bases). This CDR3 comprises 16 residues. V lost 0 bases and J 1 base, leaving 12 bases between the germline ends. Germline CDR1 reads SGHDT; CDR2 reads YYEEEE. CDR3 region: CASSLEAGWGTDTQYF. For the CDR3, the DNA is TGTGCCAGCAGCTTGGAGGCGGGTTGGGGCACAGATACGCAGTATTTT.

J is TRBJ2-1 and V is TRBV9; 11 nucleotides agree with TRBD1. J was trimmed by 6 bases and V by 0 bases; bases with no gene match: 5. The CDR3 is made up of 16 amino acids. From germline, CDR1 is SGDLS and CDR2 YYNGEE. The CDR3: CASSVGGQGEFNEQFF. In nucleotides, the CDR3 is TGTGCCAGCAGCGTAGGGGGACAGGGGGAGTTCAATGAGCAGTTCTTC.

V and J are TRBV5-1 and TRBJ2-2, with 9 bases matching TRBD2. The trim removed 4 bases at V and 3 bases at J, leaving 4 bases unmatched. Germline CDR1 reads SGHRS; CDR2 reads YFSETQ. CDR3 size: 15 residues. The CDR3 bases are TGCGCCAGCAGCCCCTGGACTAGCGACACCGGGGAGCTGTTTTTT. Translated: CASSPWTSDTGELFF.

This clonotype was recorded a few times. The chain uses TRBV18 and TRBJ1-2; 7 bases are shared with TRBD1. CDR1 is KGHSH and CDR2 is LQKENI in the germline V gene. The length of the CDR3 is 16 residues. V lost 3 bases, J lost 8 bases, and 15 bases stayed unmatched. CDR3 DNA: TGTGCCAGCTCACCGGCCGACAGGGTTGCTTCAGGGGGCTACACCTTC. Its protein product is CASSPADRVASGGYTF.

This sequence joins TRBV12-3 or TRBV12-4 and TRBJ2-7, with D unclear. V was shortened by 3 bases and J by 6 bases, with 12 bases between the two germline ends. This CDR3 has 13 amino acids. CDR3 loop: CASSLYGPVEQYF. The CDR3 nucleotides are TGTGCCAGCAGTTTGTATGGCCCTGTCGAGCAGTACTTC.

This clonotype was found a few times. The genes are TRBV12-3 or TRBV12-4 and TRBJ2-7; 8 positions match TRBD1. The CDR3 extends over 15 amino acids. After removal of 7 bases from V and 5 bases from J, the junction contained 13 bases not matched to a gene. In nucleotides, the CDR3 is TGTGCCAGCACCTTAAACGGACAGGGTAACGACGAGCAGTACTTC. Residues: CASTLNGQGNDEQYF.

This clonotype was found many times. The chain uses TRBV7-9 and TRBJ1-5; D not resolved. Germline CDR1 is SEHNR and CDR2 is FQNEAQ (reference sequence). Trimming took 1 base from V and 4 from J, leaving 2 bases between them. The CDR3 extends over 12 amino acids. CDR3: CASSLGNQPQHF. The CDR3 nucleotides are TGTGCCAGCAGCTTAGGAAATCAGCCCCAGCATTTT.

Only a few counts were recorded for this clonotype. V is TRBV11-2 and J is TRBJ2-5, with 9 positions matching TRBD1. CDR3 length: 15 amino acids. V was clipped by 4 bases and J by 4 bases; unmatched bases: 7. Germline values: CDR1 SGHAT, CDR2 FQNNGV. CDR3 residues: CASSSTGGSGETQYF. DNA of the CDR3: TGTGCCAGCAGCTCTACAGGGGGCAGCGGAGAGACCCAGTACTTC. Based on the CDR3 plus reference TRBV11-2 and TRBJ2-5, the full variable domain is EAGVAQSPRYKIIEKRQSVAFWCNPISGHATLYWYQQILGQGPKLLIQFQNNGVVDDSQLPKDRFSAERLKGVDSTLKIQPAKLEDSAVYLCASSSTGGSGETQYFGPGTRLLVL.

This clonotype appeared a few times. The rearrangement uses TRBV11-1 and TRBJ2-7, with D possibly being TRBD2 (5 bases). The CDR3 covers 14 residues. With 4 bases removed from V and 2 bases from J, the gap between germline ends came to 12 bases. The germline gives CDR1 SGHAT, CDR2 FQDESV (reference sequence). The CDR3 here is CASSSHTGAYEQYF. As DNA, the CDR3 is TGTGCCAGCAGCTCCCACACCGGGGCCTACGAGCAGTACTTC.

The rearrangement links TRBV11-2 to TRBJ1-5; 10 bases map to TRBD1. The ends lost 2 bases at V and 5 bases at J; junction bases unmatched: 6. The germline CDR1 and CDR2 sequences are SGHAT and FQNNGV. The CDR3 extends over 16 amino acids. DNA of the CDR3: TGTGCCAGCAGCTTAAGTGGACAGGGGGTCGATCAGCCCCAGCATTTT. Encoded protein: CASSLSGQGVDQPQHF.

This chain uses TRBV5-1 with TRBJ2-1; either TRBD1 or TRBD2 may fit D (5 bases each). Germline V gene data show CDR1 as SGHRS and CDR2 as YFSETQ. The CDR3 loop spans 16 amino acids. V was shortened by 3 bases and J by 5 bases, with 18 bases between the two germline ends. DNA of the CDR3: TGCGCCAGCAGCTCGTATACGGGACGCACCGACAATGAGCAGTTCTTC. It yields the protein CASSSYTGRTDNEQFF.

This sequence joins TRBV12-3 or TRBV12-4 and TRBJ1-3; no reliable D call. The CDR3 has 11 amino acids. The ends were cut back, 6 bases at V and 11 bases at J, with 11 bases in the middle. The DNA of the CDR3 is TGTGCCAGCAGGGTTCTGGAGCCCATATATTTT. As protein: CASRVLEPIYF.

CDR3 bases: TGTGCCAGCAGCGTAGGCGACGCTGAAGCTTTCTTT. Amino acids: CASSVGDAEAFF. The rearrangement links TRBV9 to TRBJ1-1; D remains unclear. V gave up 0 bases and J gave up 6 bases, with 6 bases separating them. CDR1 and CDR2 (germline): SGDLS, YYNGEE. CDR3 length: 12 amino acids.

This clonotype is medium-sized (0.01 to 0.1%). J is TRBJ2-7 and V is TRBV12-3 or TRBV12-4, with D uncertain. Trimming shortened V by 4 bases and J by 3 bases, and 22 bases separated the two germline ends. There are 17 residues in the CDR3. The CDR3, as DNA: TGTGCCAGCAGTTCCCGACCTCGCGACTCGGAGCGCTACGAGCAGTACTTC. Its translation: CASSSRPRDSERYEQYF.

This clonotype appeared a few times. The chain employs TRBV4-3 and TRBJ1-2; 7 nucleotides agree with TRBD1. Trimming at V came to 1 base and at J to 3 bases, leaving 5 bases not matched to a gene. Germline CDR1 LGHNA, CDR2 YSLEER. The CDR3 is 15 residues long. The CDR3 sequence is CASSQGQTGYYGYTF. The CDR3 DNA follows: TGCGCCAGCAGCCAAGGGCAGACAGGGTACTATGGCTACACCTTC.

The J gene is TRBJ2-7, the V gene TRBV10-3; 12 nucleotides align to TRBD2. In germline, CDR1 is ENHRY, CDR2 SYGVKD. The CDR3 is 15 residues long. With 0 bases clipped from V and 7 bases from J, the junction kept 4 bases outside the gene matches. CDR3 DNA: TGTGCCATCAGTGAGTCCGGGACTAGCGGGTGGGAGCAGTACTTC. It is translated as CAISESGTSGWEQYF.

The chain couples TRBV11-2 to TRBJ2-7; 7 bases map to TRBD2. Germline assignment: CDR1 SGHAT and CDR2 FQNNGV. This CDR3 has 16 amino acids. V was pared by 4 bases and J by 0 bases, with 9 bases of the junction left unmatched. The CDR3 DNA sequence: TGTGCCAGCAGCTCGTCCCCCAGGACTAGCTCCTACGAGCAGTACTTC. Protein product: CASSSSPRTSSYEQYF.

This clonotype was counted a few times. This chain links TRBV10-2 with TRBJ2-7, with D possibly being TRBD1 or TRBD2 (6 bases each). This CDR3 has 15 amino acids. V dropped 3 bases and J dropped 0 bases, with 12 bases sitting between them. The germline V gene encodes CDR1 WSHSY and CDR2 SAAADI. The CDR3, as DNA: TGCGCCAGCAGTGAAGGGGGGTGGAGCTCCTACGAGCAGTACTTC. Encoded protein: CASSEGGWSSYEQYF.

This clonotype was counted only a few times. The chain carries TRBV7-9 and TRBJ1-5, with D unclear. The germline gives CDR1 SEHNR, CDR2 FQNEAQ (reference sequence). The V gene lost 2 bases and the J gene lost 1 base, with 0 bases spanning the gap. CDR3 size: 12 residues. CDR3: CASSLSNQPQHF. The CDR3 coding sequence is TGTGCCAGCAGCTTAAGCAATCAGCCCCAGCATTTT.

This clonotype was observed a handful of times. The chain uses TRBV7-9 and TRBJ2-7; 7 positions match TRBD2. CDR3 size: 17 residues. Germline CDR1 is SEHNR and CDR2 is FQNEAQ (reference sequence). V was clipped by 4 bases and J by 0 bases; unmatched bases: 12. The CDR3 DNA is TGTGCCAGCAGCTCAACTACGGGACTAAGGACCTCCTACGAGCAGTACTTC. This translates into CASSSTTGLRTSYEQYF. Together with reference TRBV7-9 and TRBJ2-7, the CDR3 gives the full variable domain: DTGVSQNPRHKITKRGQNVTFRCDPISEHNRLYWYRQTLGQGPEFLTYFQNEAQLEKSRLLSDRFSAERPKGSFSTLEIQRTEQGDSAMYLCASSSTTGLRTSYEQYFGPGTRLTVT.

In its sample, this clonotype was seen many times. The genes are TRBV7-8 and TRBJ1-1, with D hard to call. The V gene lost 1 base and the J gene lost 4 bases, with 7 bases spanning the gap. The CDR3 covers 13 residues. Germline CDR1 SGHVS, CDR2 FQNEAQ. The CDR3 protein is CASSLGGITEAFF. For the CDR3, the DNA is TGTGCCAGCAGCTTAGGTGGGATCACTGAAGCTTTCTTT.

The chain has TRBV5-4 and TRBJ2-2; D unresolved. CDR1 and CDR2 (germline): SGHNT, YYREEE (reference sequence). This CDR3 spans 14 amino acids. Trimming stripped 7 bases from V and 5 bases from J, with 15 bases between. As DNA, the CDR3 is TGTGCCAGCGCCTTAAGTGGGGTGACCGGGGAGCTGTTTTTT. This gives the protein CASALSGVTGELFF. The variable domain in full, completed from reference TRBV5-4 and TRBJ2-2, reads ETGVTQSPTHLIKTRGQQVTLRCSSQSGHNTVSWYQQALGQGPQFIFQYYREEENGRGNFPPRFSGLQFPNYSSELNVNALELDDSALYLCASALSGVTGELFFGEGSRLTVL.

J is TRBJ1-2 and V is TRBV9; the D gene is possibly TRBD1 (6 bases). This CDR3 has 14 amino acids. V was shortened by 0 bases and J by 3 bases, with 9 bases between the two germline ends. CDR1 and CDR2 (germline): SGDLS, YYNGEE. Here the CDR3 reads CASSVGRGDYGYTF. The CDR3 bases are TGTGCCAGCAGCGTAGGCAGGGGTGACTATGGCTACACCTTC.

This clonotype was observed many times. The rearrangement uses TRBV7-9 and TRBJ1-2; no reliable D call. Germline CDR1 and CDR2: SEHNR and FQNEAQ (reference sequence). Trimming took off 5 bases at V and 7 bases at J, with 8 bases between the two ends. The CDR3 length is 11 residues. The CDR3 DNA sequence: TGTGCCAGCAGCCAGGACCTTGGCTACACCTTC. This translates into CASSQDLGYTF.